What follows are 25 T cell receptor beta chains derived from one specimen sequenced in a study of shared clonotypes between healthy human individuals. It was CD45RO-negative cells, positively selected for CCR7, that made up naive CD8 cells, with terminally differentiated effector memory CD45RA+ cells excluded. TCRdb's table, derived via immunoSEQ multiplex PCR, lists solely in-frame clones and lacks some. The table shows about 2.1 million clones, with around 93% occurring only once. Sequencing was performed on naive CD8+ T cells from PBMCs. The source is a man younger than 35 in good health. Some clones in this sample may be carry-over from other donors' samples.

The chain employs TRBV28 and TRBJ2-3, with D possibly matching TRBD2 (5 bases). This CDR3 has 16 amino acids. Per germline, CDR1 MDHEN and CDR2 SYDVKM. The V end was cut by 3 bases, the J end by 0 bases, with 13 bases between. The CDR3 loop is CASSLEAASSTDTQYF. In DNA form, the CDR3 reads TGTGCCAGCAGTTTGGAAGCGGCCTCTAGCACAGATACGCAGTATTTT.

Turning to this clone: This CDR3 is also generated by other DNA sequences in the sample. The chain combines TRBV27 with TRBJ2-7; 8 bases match TRBD1. V lost 2 bases to trimming and J lost 2 bases; unmatched junction nucleotides: 5. The CDR3 sequence is 15 residues long. Germline loops: CDR1 MNHEY, CDR2 SMNVEV (reference sequence). The CDR3: CASSLGRGPAYEQYF. The CDR3 bases are TGTGCCAGCAGTTTAGGCAGGGGGCCAGCCTACGAGCAGTACTTC.

Regarding this clone: Other DNA sequences within the sample encode an identical CDR3. The V call is TRBV9, the J call TRBJ2-7, with TRBD2 identical over 14 bases. Trimming took 3 bases from V and 4 from J; bases not matched to a gene: 3. CDR1 SGDLS and CDR2 YYNGEE come from the germline V gene. CDR3 length equals 15 residues. In DNA, the CDR3 is TGTGCCAGCAGCGATGGGACTAGCGGGAGTTACGAGCAGTACTTC. Translation: CASSDGTSGSYEQYF.

This chain links TRBV27 with TRBJ1-1; D uncertain. CDR1 is MNHEY, CDR2 SMNVEV, per germline (reference sequence). The CDR3 consists of 12 residues. V was cut by 10 bases and J by 4 bases, with 13 bases left in between. CDR3 sequence reads: CATRFEGTEAFF. Here the CDR3 DNA reads TGTGCCACCCGCTTCGAGGGCACTGAAGCTTTCTTT.

The chain recombines TRBV7-7 with TRBJ2-5; D gene uncertain. Germline-derived CDR1 and CDR2 are SSHAT and FNYEAQ (reference sequence). The V end lost 5 bases, the J end lost 4 bases, and 11 bases lay between the germline ends. This CDR3 has 13 residues. CDR3 sequence: CASSLTRRETQYF. CDR3 bases: TGTGCCAGCAGCCTAACTCGGCGAGAGACCCAGTACTTC.

This clone was counted once. V usage is TRBV27 and J usage is TRBJ2-5; D perhaps matches TRBD2 (5 bases). The CDR3 runs to 16 residues. The V and J ends lost 2 bases and 2 bases respectively, with 15 bases between them. Germline CDR1 is MNHEY and CDR2 is SMNVEV (reference sequence). The CDR3 here is CASSLLGSGGQETQYF. The CDR3 nucleotides read TGTGCCAGCAGTTTACTAGGCTCGGGCGGGCAAGAGACCCAGTACTTC.

Regarding this clone: The same CDR3 arises from other DNA sequences in this sample as well. This sequence joins TRBV7-8 and TRBJ1-5; D is unclear. This CDR3 region has 14 residues. Trimming cost V 3 bases and J 3 bases, with 9 bases left between them. The germline CDR1 and CDR2 sequences are SGHVS and FQNEAQ. The CDR3 DNA reads as TGTGCCAGCAGCTTTGACGGATACAATCAGCCCCAGCATTTT. It is translated as CASSFDGYNQPQHF.

Concerning this clone itself: The sample carries other DNA sequences with the same CDR3. The CDR3 nucleotides are TGTGCCAGCAGCCATCGTACCGGGACAGCCTCTTACGAGCAGTACTTC. It is translated as CASSHRTGTASYEQYF. V gene TRBV4-2 combines with J gene TRBJ2-7; TRBD1 agrees at 7 bases. The CDR3 length is 16 residues. V lost 3 bases and J lost 4; bases outside the gene matches: 12. Germline lookup yields CDR1 LGHNA and CDR2 YNFKEQ.

This clone has more than one count but fewer than ten. Other DNA sequences from this sample encode an identical CDR3 as well. This sequence joins TRBV5-4 and TRBJ2-7; no reliable D call. Germline V gives CDR1 SGHNT, CDR2 YYREEE (reference sequence). The ends were cut back, 4 bases at V and 4 bases at J, with 6 bases in the middle. This CDR3 contains 11 residues. CDR3 sequence reads: CASSLEYEQYF. In DNA, the CDR3 is TGTGCCAGCAGCCTCGAGTACGAGCAGTACTTC.

This rearrangement joins TRBV5-1 to TRBJ2-7; TRBD1 might be the D (5 bases). The V end was cut by 5 bases, the J end by 2 bases, with 20 bases between. CDR1 SGHRS and CDR2 YFSETQ come from the germline V gene. This CDR3 is built from 16 residues. CDR3 bases: TGCGCCAGCAGGGGATCCCGCCAGGGATATGCCTACGAGCAGTACTTC. Translated: CASRGSRQGYAYEQYF.

This clone has just one count. The V and J genes are TRBV4-1 and TRBJ2-2; unclear D gene. Germline CDR1 is MGHRA and CDR2 is YSYEKL. V dropped 3 bases and J dropped 0 bases, with 5 bases sitting between them. This CDR3 comprises 14 residues. As DNA, the CDR3 is TGCGCCAGCAGCCACCCATCGAACACCGGGGAGCTGTTTTTT. Translating it yields CASSHPSNTGELFF.

The chain couples TRBV5-4 to TRBJ2-7, with a tentative D call TRBD2 (7 bases). CDR1 is SGHNT, CDR2 YYREEE, per germline (reference sequence). Deletions cut 0 bases from V and 4 bases from J, with 11 bases between. The CDR3 covers 14 residues. CDR3 region: CASSLAGGGYEQYF. For the CDR3, the DNA is TGTGCCAGCAGCTTGGCGGGGGGCGGGTACGAGCAGTACTTC.

J is TRBJ2-7 and V is TRBV4-1; TRBD2 agrees at 12 bases. J was trimmed by 4 bases and V by 0 bases; bases with no gene match: 10. CDR3 size: 18 residues. Germline loops: CDR1 MGHRA, CDR2 YSYEKL. The CDR3, as DNA: TGCGCCAGCAGCCAAGACTCTAGCGGGAGGGCGCCAAGGTACGAGCAGTACTTC. Protein product: CASSQDSSGRAPRYEQYF.

The chain has TRBV9 and TRBJ2-6, with a weak D call TRBD2 (5 bases). The CDR3 covers 16 residues. V was shortened by 6 bases and J by 0 bases, with 13 bases between the two germline ends. Germline CDR1 and CDR2: SGDLS and YYNGEE. Here the CDR3 reads CASTAPGGSGANVLTF. Written as DNA, the CDR3 is TGTGCCAGCACCGCTCCCGGAGGCTCTGGGGCCAACGTCCTGACTTTC.

This chain joins TRBV6-5 and TRBJ1-1; D ambiguous. CDR3 length: 14 residues. Between the trimmed V and J ends, which lost 4 bases and 1 base, there was a span of 10 bases. CDR1 is MNHEY and CDR2 is SVGAGI in the germline V gene. CDR3 sequence: CASSLATPNTEAFF. DNA for the CDR3: TGTGCCAGCAGTTTGGCGACTCCGAACACTGAAGCTTTCTTT.

The rearrangement links TRBV11-3 to TRBJ1-1; D unresolved. Per germline, CDR1 SGHNT and CDR2 YENEEA. This CDR3 has 15 amino acids. V lost 1 base, J lost 3 bases, and 12 bases lay in between. CDR3 DNA: TGTGCCAGCAGCTTAGGGCGGGCTGTGGACACTGAAGCTTTCTTT. Translating it yields CASSLGRAVDTEAFF.

This clone has a single count. The rearrangement uses TRBV19 and TRBJ2-2; 9 bases line up with TRBD2. Trimming removed 5 bases from V and 7 bases from J; junction bases left unmatched: 2. Per the germline V gene, CDR1 is LNHDA and CDR2 is SQIVND (reference sequence). The CDR3 loop spans 13 amino acids. The CDR3 DNA is TGTGCCAGTAGTGTGACTAGCGGCGGGGAGCTGTTTTTT. Translating it yields CASSVTSGGELFF.

The count of this clone is one. V is TRBV4-3 and J is TRBJ2-7; D is possibly TRBD2 (5 bases). The CDR3 is made up of 13 amino acids. CDR1 and CDR2 (germline): LGHNA, YSLEER. V lost 5 bases, J lost 4 bases, and 12 bases lay in between. For the CDR3, the DNA is TGCGCCAGCAGCGGAGGCCAATATTACGAGCAGTACTTC. The encoded protein is CASSGGQYYEQYF.

This clone was found once. The chain links TRBV2 to TRBJ2-7; D gene ambiguous. V dropped 3 bases and J dropped 2 bases, with 8 bases sitting between them. There are 13 residues in the CDR3. Germline V gene data show CDR1 as SNHLY and CDR2 as FYNNEI. The CDR3 sequence is CASSDWITYEQYF. The CDR3 DNA reads as TGTGCCAGCAGTGATTGGATTACCTACGAGCAGTACTTC.

The rearrangement links TRBV9 to TRBJ2-1; D is ambiguous. V lost 0 bases and J 0 bases, leaving 13 bases between the germline ends. The CDR3 runs to 17 residues. Germline V gene lookup returns CDR1 SGDLS and CDR2 YYNGEE. The CDR3 here is CASSVDGSSSSYNEQFF. CDR3 coding DNA: TGTGCCAGCAGCGTAGATGGGTCCTCGAGCTCCTACAATGAGCAGTTCTTC.

The V and J genes are TRBV5-8 and TRBJ2-1; the match to TRBD2 covers 9 bases. Germline assignment: CDR1 SGHTS and CDR2 YDEGEE. The CDR3 is made up of 16 amino acids. J was trimmed by 10 bases and V by 7 bases; bases with no gene match: 18. Here the CDR3 DNA reads TGTGCCAGCTCCACACCGGGACTAGCTAGGTTCGGGGAGCAGTTCTTC. It translates to CASSTPGLARFGEQFF. Combining the CDR3 with reference TRBV5-8 and TRBJ2-1 gives the whole variable domain EAGVTQSPTHLIKTRGQQATLRCSPISGHTSVYWYQQALGLGLQFLLWYDEGEERNRGNFPPRFSGRQFPNYSSELNVNALELEDSALYLCASSTPGLARFGEQFFGPGTRLTVL.

This chain connects TRBV7-9 to TRBJ2-3; 9 nucleotides match TRBD2. CDR3 length: 16 residues. Germline V gene data show CDR1 as SEHNR and CDR2 as FQNEAQ (reference sequence). With 5 bases clipped from V and 2 bases from J, the junction kept 8 bases outside the gene matches. CDR3: CASSTGLAHFTDTQYF. CDR3 nucleotides: TGTGCCAGCAGCACAGGACTAGCGCATTTCACAGATACGCAGTATTTT. The full variable domain, with the rest looked up from reference TRBV7-9 and TRBJ2-3, is DTGVSQNPRHKITKRGQNVTFRCDPISEHNRLYWYRQTLGQGPEFLTYFQNEAQLEKSRLLSDRFSAERPKGSFSTLEIQRTEQGDSAMYLCASSTGLAHFTDTQYFGPGTRLTVL.

The chain is built from TRBV27 and TRBJ1-5; D not resolved. The germline V gene has CDR1 MNHEY and CDR2 SMNVEV (reference sequence). The CDR3 is 16 residues long. V lost 4 bases to trimming and J lost 1 base, with 14 bases between them. The chain's CDR3 is CASSSTPVVSNQPQHF. The CDR3 region has the DNA TGTGCCAGCAGTTCCACCCCCGTAGTCAGCAATCAGCCCCAGCATTTT.

This chain uses TRBV27 with TRBJ2-1; possibly TRBD2 for D (6 bases). The CDR3 covers 14 residues. Trimming left V 8 bases short and J 6 bases short, with 17 bases between. Germline loops: CDR1 MNHEY, CDR2 SMNVEV (reference sequence). The CDR3 coding sequence is TGTGCCAGCCGCCCGGGCGGAGGGGTCAATGAGCAGTTCTTC. This sequence encodes CASRPGGGVNEQFF.

The CDR3 protein is CASSLAGWVSMNTEAFF. The CDR3, as DNA: TGCGCCAGCAGCTTGGCCGGTTGGGTCTCTATGAACACTGAAGCTTTCTTT. This chain links TRBV5-1 with TRBJ1-1; D unresolved. CDR1 SGHRS and CDR2 YFSETQ come from the germline V gene. The CDR3 runs 17 residues. The V end was cut by 0 bases, the J end by 0 bases, with 15 bases between.